The 17 T cell receptor beta chains reported below all come from one sample, sequenced in a study of beta chain features in type 1 diabetes. Sequenced material consisted of expressed TCRB transcripts (all of the isolated RNA was reverse transcribed). Sequencing used immunoSEQ multiplex PCR; TCRdb keeps in-frame clones, though not all of them. The data show over 200,000 clones, with about a tenth seen just once and around 0.017% held by the top ten. No cognate antigen is known for these TCRs. Study-wide results and caveats: Type 1 diabetes patients had moderately but significantly shorter TCRB CDR3s in all four CD4+ subsets.

The sample taken for sequencing was naive CD4+ T cells from blood. These TCRs come from a man aged 25 to 45 with type 1 diabetes.

This clone was counted between two and nine times. The rearrangement links TRBV7-9 to TRBJ1-5; D not certain. Trimming removed 4 bases from V and 4 bases from J, with 8 bases in between. CDR3 length: 13 amino acids. The germline V gene has CDR1 SEHNR and CDR2 FQNEAQ (reference sequence). The CDR3 loop is CASSSNSNQPQHF. As DNA, the CDR3 is TGTGCCAGCAGCTCCAACTCTAATCAGCCCCAGCATTTT.

This clone was detected a few times. V usage is TRBV7-6 and J usage is TRBJ1-2; TRBD1 aligns across 8 bases. CDR3 length: 15 residues. CDR1 is SGHVS, CDR2 FNYEAQ, per germline. V lost 5 bases and J lost 4; bases outside the gene matches: 9. This CDR3 is CASSLGPTGGYGYTF. CDR3 nucleotides: TGTGCCAGCAGCCTAGGCCCAACAGGGGGCTATGGCTACACCTTC.

The chain is built from TRBV4-2 and TRBJ1-3, with 7 bases aligning to TRBD1. The germline V gene has CDR1 LGHNA and CDR2 YNFKEQ. With V trimmed by 4 bases and J by 2 bases, 11 bases remained unmatched. The CDR3 loop spans 17 amino acids. CDR3 coding DNA: TGTGCCAGCAGCCTGCCAGAGACCGGGACAGCTGGAAACACCATATATTTT. Its translation: CASSLPETGTAGNTIYF.

There are a few counts of this clone. This chain connects TRBV7-2 to TRBJ2-2; 10 bases match TRBD1. V trimming: 6 bases; J trimming: 2 bases; junction bases outside the gene matches: 9. CDR3 size: 17 residues. Germline assignment: CDR1 SGHTA and CDR2 FQGNSA. CDR3 residues: CASRLPGQGSNTGELFF. The CDR3 region has the DNA TGTGCCAGCAGGTTACCGGGACAGGGGTCCAACACCGGGGAGCTGTTTTTT.

The V call is TRBV19, the J call TRBJ1-2, with 8 bases identical to TRBD1. J was trimmed by 4 bases and V by 4 bases; bases with no gene match: 5. The CDR3 runs to 14 residues. Germline loops: CDR1 LNHDA, CDR2 SQIVND (reference sequence). This CDR3 reads CASSTRDRLYGYTF. The CDR3 DNA sequence: TGTGCCAGTAGTACCCGGGACAGGCTCTATGGCTACACCTTC.

This clone was detected only a few times. The V call is TRBV5-4, the J call TRBJ1-3, with D perhaps matching TRBD1 (5 bases). Per germline, CDR1 SGHNT and CDR2 YYREEE (reference sequence). The CDR3 spans 13 residues. The V gene lost 5 bases and the J gene lost 4 bases, with 10 bases spanning the gap. CDR3: CASRRTPGNTIYF. In DNA, the CDR3 is TGTGCCAGCAGAAGGACACCAGGAAACACCATATATTTT.

V and J are TRBV5-6 and TRBJ2-7, with D unresolved. CDR3 length equals 11 residues. From germline, CDR1 is SGHDT and CDR2 YYEEEE. Trimming pared 2 bases from V and 2 bases from J, leaving 2 bases between. This CDR3 reads CASSFTYEQYF. The DNA of the CDR3 is TGTGCCAGCAGCTTCACCTACGAGCAGTACTTC.

This clone was detected only a few times. The rearrangement uses TRBV25-1 and TRBJ1-2; the match to TRBD1 covers 8 bases. V shed 5 bases and J 2 bases; nucleotides not matched to a gene: 4. The CDR3 is 14 amino acids. Germline loops: CDR1 MGHDK, CDR2 SYGVNS. The CDR3 here is CASSNTGGNYGYTF. The CDR3, as DNA: TGTGCCAGCAGTAATACAGGGGGGAACTATGGCTACACCTTC.

This clone occurred a few times. The chain couples TRBV5-1 to TRBJ2-7; D is perhaps TRBD1 (6 bases). V was pared by 4 bases and J by 2 bases, with 13 bases between. Germline CDR1 and CDR2: SGHRS and YFSETQ. The CDR3 has 14 amino acids. CDR3 sequence (DNA): TGCGCCAGCAGCAGGGGGACCGTCACCTACGAGCAGTACTTC. The encoded protein is CASSRGTVTYEQYF.

The V and J genes are TRBV19 and TRBJ1-1; D possibly corresponds to TRBD1 (5 bases). The germline gives CDR1 LNHDA, CDR2 SQIVND (reference sequence). The CDR3 consists of 13 residues. The V end lost 5 bases, the J end lost 10 bases, and 17 bases lay between the germline ends. CDR3 amino acids: CASSVERGGTAFF. CDR3 DNA: TGTGCCAGTAGTGTGGAAAGGGGCGGAACAGCTTTCTTT.

In its sample, this clone was seen a few times. The chain combines TRBV4-1 with TRBJ1-5, with 8 bases matching TRBD1. V lost 4 bases, J lost 4 bases, and 9 bases stayed unmatched. CDR3 size: 16 residues. The germline CDR1 and CDR2 sequences are MGHRA and YSYEKL. The CDR3 sequence: CASSLDAGGRNQPQHF. The DNA for the CDR3 is TGCGCCAGCAGCCTGGATGCAGGGGGCAGGAATCAGCCCCAGCATTTT.

The J gene is TRBJ2-5, the V gene TRBV9; D is unclear. Germline CDR1 SGDLS, CDR2 YYNGEE. The CDR3 runs to 13 residues. Trimming left V 0 bases short and J 6 bases short, with 9 bases between. The CDR3, as DNA: TGTGCCAGCAGCGTAGCCGAGAGGCAGACCCAGTACTTC. It translates to CASSVAERQTQYF.

This clone was detected a few times. The chain is built from TRBV7-2 and TRBJ2-3, with 10 bases fitting TRBD2. V lost 1 base and J lost 2; bases outside the gene matches: 6. CDR1 SGHTA and CDR2 FQGNSA come from the germline V gene. The CDR3 extends over 17 amino acids. CDR3 in amino acids: CASSLGSSGGTTDTQYF. In DNA form, the CDR3 reads TGTGCCAGCAGCTTAGGGTCTAGCGGGGGTACCACAGATACGCAGTATTTT.

The CDR3 nucleotides read TGCAGCGTTCTAGAGGGATTCACAGATACGCAGTATTTT. This gives the protein CSVLEGFTDTQYF. The chain carries TRBV29-1 and TRBJ2-3, with D maybe TRBD2 (5 bases). The V end lost 5 bases, the J end lost 2 bases, and 11 bases lay between the germline ends. In germline, CDR1 is SQVTM, CDR2 ANQGSEA. The CDR3 has 13 residues.

The genes are TRBV5-1 and TRBJ1-3; D call uncertain. Germline CDR1 SGHRS, CDR2 YFSETQ. The CDR3 is made up of 15 amino acids. Trimming took off 5 bases at V and 0 bases at J, with 12 bases between the two ends. For the CDR3, the DNA is TGCGCCAGCAGAGGAAGCTCAGGCTCTGGAAACACCATATATTTT. Its translation is CASRGSSGSGNTIYF.

This clone was detected once. This rearrangement joins TRBV28 to TRBJ1-3, with 11 positions matching TRBD1. CDR3 length: 17 amino acids. Germline CDR1 MDHEN, CDR2 SYDVKM. V shed 4 bases, J shed 4 bases, and the junction held 9 bases outside the gene matches. The CDR3 loop is CASSSPVDRGQGNTIYF. The CDR3 nucleotides are TGTGCCAGCAGTTCCCCTGTGGACAGGGGGCAAGGAAACACCATATATTTT.

This chain uses TRBV5-6 with TRBJ2-5; 8 bases fit TRBD1. The CDR3 runs 13 residues. The junction had 8 bases not matched to a gene; V was cut back by 4 bases and J by 9 bases. The V gene's germline CDR1 is SGHDT and CDR2 YYEEEE. CDR3 sequence: CASSRDRLPSQYF. DNA for the CDR3: TGTGCCAGCAGCCGGGACAGGTTACCGTCCCAGTACTTC.